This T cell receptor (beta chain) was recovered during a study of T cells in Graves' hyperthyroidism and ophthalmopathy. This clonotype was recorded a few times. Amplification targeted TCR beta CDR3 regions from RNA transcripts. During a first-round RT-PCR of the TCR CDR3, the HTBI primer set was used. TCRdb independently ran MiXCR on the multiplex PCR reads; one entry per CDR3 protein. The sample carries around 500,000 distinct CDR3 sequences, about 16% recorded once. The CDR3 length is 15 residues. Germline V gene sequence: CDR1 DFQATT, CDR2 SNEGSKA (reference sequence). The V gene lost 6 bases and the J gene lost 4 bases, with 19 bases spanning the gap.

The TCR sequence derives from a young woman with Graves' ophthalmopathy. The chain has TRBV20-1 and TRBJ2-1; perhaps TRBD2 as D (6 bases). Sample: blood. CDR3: CSAQNRDSIYNEQFF. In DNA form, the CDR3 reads TGCAGTGCCCAGAACCGGGACTCCATATACAATGAGCAGTTCTTC.